This T cell receptor (beta chain) was documented in a study of identifying expanded T cells in peripheral blood. Findings and caveats of the study: Variance in clone template counts between roughly 2-week samples significantly increased with total template count across all healthy donors. Differentially abundant clones: around 1.2 between replicates, about 15 at around 14 days, around 20 at four.

Healthy donors had no documented immune events, such as infections, while sampled. Turning to this clone: Its cognate antigen is unknown.

Germline CDR1 is ENHRY and CDR2 is SYGVKD. V was shortened by 0 bases and J by 3 bases, with 13 bases between the two germline ends. The CDR3 is made up of 16 amino acids. Measured with immunoSEQ multiplex PCR; TCRdb has only the in-frame clones, and not every one. This sample has about 85,000 clones, with approximately 91% found just once. The TCR sequence derives from a person aged 18-70 years in good health. The chain employs TRBV10-3 and TRBJ2-3; D is unresolved. The specimen was blood. The chain's CDR3 is CAISESSGQTTDTQYF. DNA for the CDR3: TGTGCCATCAGTGAGTCGTCGGGTCAGACGACAGATACGCAGTATTTT.